This entry concerns a single TCR beta chain. This CDR3 contains 17 residues. The data were obtained in a study of blood T cell repertoires in COVID-19. Looking at the study overall: COVID-19 samples collected from the United States, Italy and Spain covered acute and convalescent phases. PBMCs, B-cell-depleted T cells, or T cells provided the cDNA or gDNA that made up the material.

The method was immunoSEQ multiplex PCR; TCRdb's version includes in-frame clones alone and lacks a portion of them. Among about 130,000 clones, more than 70% were seen once, and the ten largest hold over 1%. Sequenced material: peripheral blood. The chain has TRBV21-1 and TRBJ2-1; TRBD1 is taken as the D call from the table, unchecked against the DNA. TRBV21-1 represents a pseudogene. This sequence was found in a woman of 80 years or more with acute or convalescent COVID-19. CDR3 region: CASSEILGQSSYNEQFF. The CDR3 DNA reads TGTGCCAGCAGCGAAATCTTGGGACAAAGCTCCTACAATGAGCAGTTCTTC.